Sequencing of this TCR beta chain was carried out in a study of identical twins. Study-wide findings and caveats: In drawing conclusions, the study used cross-sectional statistical analysis and did not follow the same donors. With monozygotic twins, out-of-frame TCR alpha sharing exceeded what models estimated. Some out-of-frame alpha sequences were shared by twins, and these showed excess low generation probability.

Trimming removed 0 bases at V and 0 bases at J, with 6 bases between. CDR1 and CDR2 from the germline V gene are ENHRY and SYGVKD. The CDR3 extends over 15 amino acids. TCRdb reprocessed the 5' RACE reads with MiXCR, giving one entry per CDR3 protein. The profile shows approximately 550,000 distinct CDR3 sequences, approximately 20% of them singletons. This clonotype was observed once. What it binds is unknown. The data were also submitted as part of a second study, on yellow fever vaccine responses in identical twins.

This receptor was obtained from a woman aged 18-29 years in good health. This chain uses TRBV10-3 with TRBJ1-3, with unresolved D. Specimen: CD4+ T cells sorted from blood. The CDR3 loop is CAISESRGSGNTIYF. The CDR3 coding sequence is TGTGCCATCAGTGAGTCGCGTGGCTCTGGAAACACCATATATTTT.